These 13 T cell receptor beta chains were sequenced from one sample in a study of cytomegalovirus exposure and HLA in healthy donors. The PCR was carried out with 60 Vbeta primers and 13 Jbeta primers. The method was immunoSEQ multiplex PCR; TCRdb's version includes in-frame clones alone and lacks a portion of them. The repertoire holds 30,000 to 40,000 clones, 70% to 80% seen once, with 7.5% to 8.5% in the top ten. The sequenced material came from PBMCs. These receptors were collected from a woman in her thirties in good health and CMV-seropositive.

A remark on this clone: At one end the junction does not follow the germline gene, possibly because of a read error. CDR3 region: CASGHPAGNEQFF. DNA for the CDR3: TGTGCCAGCGGCCACCCGGCGGGCAATGAGCAGTTCTTC. The chain employs TRBV14 and TRBJ2-1; tentative D call: TRBD2 (5 bases). Germline V gene data show CDR1 as SGHDN and CDR2 as FVKESK. The CDR3 contains 13 residues.

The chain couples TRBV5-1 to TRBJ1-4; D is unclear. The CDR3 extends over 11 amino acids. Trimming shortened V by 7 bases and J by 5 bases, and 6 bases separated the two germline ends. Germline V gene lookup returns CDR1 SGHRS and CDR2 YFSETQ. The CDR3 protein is CASRENEKLFF. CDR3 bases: TGCGCCAGCCGGGAGAATGAAAAACTGTTTTTT.

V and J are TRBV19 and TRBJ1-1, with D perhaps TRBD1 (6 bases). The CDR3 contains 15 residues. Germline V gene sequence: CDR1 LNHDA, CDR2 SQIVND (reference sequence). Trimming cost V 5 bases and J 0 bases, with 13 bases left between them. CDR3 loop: CASSRRTAMNTEAFF. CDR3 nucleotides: TGTGCCAGTAGTCGACGGACAGCCATGAACACTGAAGCTTTCTTT. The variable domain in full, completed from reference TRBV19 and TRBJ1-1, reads DGGITQSPKYLFRKEGQNVTLSCEQNLNHDAMYWYRQDPGQGLRLIYYSQIVNDFQKGDIAEGYSVSREKKESFPLTVTSAQKNPTAFYLCASSRRTAMNTEAFFGQGTRLTVV.

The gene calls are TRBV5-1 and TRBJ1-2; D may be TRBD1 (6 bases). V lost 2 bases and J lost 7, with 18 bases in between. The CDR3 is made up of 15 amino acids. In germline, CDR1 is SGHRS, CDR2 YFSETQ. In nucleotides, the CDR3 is TGCGCCAGCAGCTTCTCATTTAGGGGGTCCGCTGGCTACACCTTC. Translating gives CASSFSFRGSAGYTF.

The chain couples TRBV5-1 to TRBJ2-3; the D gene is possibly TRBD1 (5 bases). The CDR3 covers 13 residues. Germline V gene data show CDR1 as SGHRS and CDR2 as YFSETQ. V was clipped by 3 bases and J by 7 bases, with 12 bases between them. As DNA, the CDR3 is TGCGCCAGCAGCTCAGGGTCCGCATATACGCAGTATTTT. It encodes CASSSGSAYTQYF.

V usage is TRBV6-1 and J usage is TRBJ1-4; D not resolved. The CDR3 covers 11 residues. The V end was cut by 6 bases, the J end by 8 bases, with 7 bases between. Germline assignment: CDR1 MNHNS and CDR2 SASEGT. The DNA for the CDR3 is TGTGCCAGCAGCAGAATAGAAAAACTGTTTTTT. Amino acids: CASSRIEKLFF.

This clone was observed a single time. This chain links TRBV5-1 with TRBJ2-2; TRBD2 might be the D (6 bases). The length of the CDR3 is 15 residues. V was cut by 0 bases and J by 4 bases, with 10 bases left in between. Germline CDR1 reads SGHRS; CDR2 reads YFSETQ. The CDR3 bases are TGCGCCAGCAGCTTGGGAGGTAGCGGCACCGGGGAGCTGTTTTTT. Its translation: CASSLGGSGTGELFF.

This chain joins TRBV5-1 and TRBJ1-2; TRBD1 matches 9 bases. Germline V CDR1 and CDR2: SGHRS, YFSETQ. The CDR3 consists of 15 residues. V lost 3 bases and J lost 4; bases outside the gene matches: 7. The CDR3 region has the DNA TGCGCCAGCAGCTCACAAACGACAGGGGGCTATGGCTACACCTTC. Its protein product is CASSSQTTGGYGYTF.

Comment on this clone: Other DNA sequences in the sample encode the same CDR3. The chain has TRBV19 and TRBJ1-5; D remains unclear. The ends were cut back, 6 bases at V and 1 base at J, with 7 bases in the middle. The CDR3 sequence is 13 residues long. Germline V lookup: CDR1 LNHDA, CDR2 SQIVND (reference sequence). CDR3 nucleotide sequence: TGTGCCAGTAGGGGAGCGAGCAATCAGCCCCAGCATTTT. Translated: CASRGASNQPQHF.

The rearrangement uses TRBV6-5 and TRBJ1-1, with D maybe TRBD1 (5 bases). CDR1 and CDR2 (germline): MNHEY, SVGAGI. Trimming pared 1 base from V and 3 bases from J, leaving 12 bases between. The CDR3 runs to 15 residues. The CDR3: CASSYWAGMDTEAFF. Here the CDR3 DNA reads TGTGCCAGCAGTTACTGGGCAGGGATGGACACTGAAGCTTTCTTT.

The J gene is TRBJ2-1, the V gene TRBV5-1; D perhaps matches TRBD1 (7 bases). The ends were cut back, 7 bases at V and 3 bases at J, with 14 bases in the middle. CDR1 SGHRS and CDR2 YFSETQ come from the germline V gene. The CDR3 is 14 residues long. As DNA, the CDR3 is TGCGCCAGCGGGGCGGGACAGTACTACAATGAGCAGTTCTTC. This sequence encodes CASGAGQYYNEQFF. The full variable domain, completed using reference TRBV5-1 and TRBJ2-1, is KAGVTQTPRYLIKTRGQQVTLSCSPISGHRSVSWYQQTPGQGLQFLFEYFSETQRNKGNFPGRFSGRQFSNSRSEMNVSTLELGDSALYLCASGAGQYYNEQFFGPGTRLTVL.

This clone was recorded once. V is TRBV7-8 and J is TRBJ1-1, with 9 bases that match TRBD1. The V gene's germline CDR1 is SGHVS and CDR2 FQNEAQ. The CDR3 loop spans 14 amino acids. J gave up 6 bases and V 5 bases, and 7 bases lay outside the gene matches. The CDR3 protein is CASSIGQGRAEAFF. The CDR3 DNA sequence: TGTGCCAGCAGCATAGGACAGGGGAGGGCTGAAGCTTTCTTT.

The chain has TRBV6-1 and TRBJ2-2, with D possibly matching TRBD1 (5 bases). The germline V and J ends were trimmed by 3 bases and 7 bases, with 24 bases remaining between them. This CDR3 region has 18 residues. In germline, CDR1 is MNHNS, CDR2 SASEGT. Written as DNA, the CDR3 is TGTGCCAGCAGTGAGCCTCAAGCAAAATTGCGAAGGGGCGGGGAGCTGTTTTTT. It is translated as CASSEPQAKLRRGGELFF.